The 25 T cell receptor beta chains below come from one sample, sequenced in a study of cytomegalovirus exposure and HLA in healthy donors. Use of 60 Vbeta and 13 Jbeta primers characterized the PCR. Sequenced by immunoSEQ multiplex PCR; TCRdb stores in-frame clones only, minus some. Of 150,000 to 200,000 clones in the sample, over 75% are singletons; the top ten hold about 9.3%. Sequencing was done on a sample of PBMCs. The receptors originated from a man between 18 and 29 years old in good health and CMV-seropositive.

V usage is TRBV7-8 and J usage is TRBJ2-7; D ambiguous. The germline CDR1 and CDR2 sequences are SGHVS and FQNEAQ. The CDR3 is 12 residues long. V lost 2 bases and J 4 bases, leaving 6 bases between the germline ends. For the CDR3, the DNA is TGTGCCAGCAGCTTAACAGATTACGAGCAGTACTTC. Protein product: CASSLTDYEQYF.

The CDR3 reads CASSQGADTEAFF. The CDR3 DNA reads as TGTGCCAGCTCACAGGGGGCAGACACTGAAGCTTTCTTT. The J gene is TRBJ1-1, the V gene TRBV18; 7 positions agree with TRBD1. The V and J ends lost 4 bases and 3 bases, in that order; junction bases with no gene match: 2. Germline V lookup: CDR1 KGHSH, CDR2 LQKENI. The CDR3 is 13 residues long.

V and J are TRBV5-4 and TRBJ2-7; a weak D match, TRBD1 (6 bases). The ends were cut back, 5 bases at V and 3 bases at J, with 12 bases in the middle. This CDR3 comprises 13 residues. Germline V gene sequence: CDR1 SGHNT, CDR2 YYREEE (reference sequence). The CDR3 region is CASSTDSHYEQYF. DNA for the CDR3: TGTGCCAGCAGTACGGACAGTCACTACGAGCAGTACTTC.

V gene TRBV10-3 combines with J gene TRBJ1-1; D is uncertain. Germline V gene lookup returns CDR1 ENHRY and CDR2 SYGVKD. The CDR3 has 16 amino acids. V lost 0 bases and J 2 bases, leaving 13 bases between the germline ends. The CDR3 DNA follows: TGTGCCATCAGTGAGTCGTATAGCCAATTAAACACTGAAGCTTTCTTT. Its protein product is CAISESYSQLNTEAFF.

The chain employs TRBV30 and TRBJ2-3; 8 nucleotides match TRBD2. The germline gives CDR1 GTSNPN, CDR2 SVGIG (reference sequence). The CDR3 extends over 15 amino acids. The junction had 4 bases not matched to a gene; V was cut back by 0 bases and J by 2 bases. In nucleotides, the CDR3 is TGTGCCTGGAGTGTAGCGGGGGCTCCCACAGATACGCAGTATTTT. This sequence encodes CAWSVAGAPTDTQYF. Drawing the rest from reference TRBV30 and TRBJ2-3, the complete variable domain is SQTIHQWPATLVQPVGSPLSLECTVEGTSNPNLYWYRQAAGRGLQLLFYSVGIGQISSEVPQNLSASRPQDRQFILSSKKLLLSDSGFYLCAWSVAGAPTDTQYFGPGTRLTVL.

This chain links TRBV4-3 with TRBJ2-3, with 7 bases lining up with TRBD1. The length of the CDR3 is 17 residues. Germline V gene lookup returns CDR1 LGHNA and CDR2 YSLEER. Germline trimming cut 4 bases from V and 0 bases from J; bases unmatched to any gene: 10. In nucleotides, the CDR3 is TGCGCCAGCAGCCGTAACGGTGGACAGGCTAGCACAGATACGCAGTATTTT. Translation: CASSRNGGQASTDTQYF.

This chain connects TRBV9 to TRBJ1-2; 9 bases fit TRBD1. Germline V lookup: CDR1 SGDLS, CDR2 YYNGEE. J was trimmed by 3 bases and V by 3 bases; bases with no gene match: 3. The CDR3 spans 14 residues. The CDR3 DNA follows: TGTGCCAGCAGCGGGACAGGGGCGGACTATGGCTACACCTTC. Its translation is CASSGTGADYGYTF.

The J gene is TRBJ2-7, the V gene TRBV7-9; the D gene is possibly TRBD2 (7 bases). Germline V CDR1 and CDR2: SEHNR, FQNEAQ (reference sequence). V was pared by 3 bases and J by 6 bases, with 18 bases between. The CDR3 is made up of 15 amino acids. CDR3 nucleotides: TGTGCCAGCAGCTTGGAGATCGCGGGGGCCGGCGAGCAGTACTTC. This translates into CASSLEIAGAGEQYF.

The gene calls are TRBV12-5 and TRBJ2-7; D possibly corresponds to TRBD2 (5 bases). Between the trimmed V and J ends, which lost 6 bases and 0 bases, there was a span of 9 bases. CDR1 is LGHNT, CDR2 FRNRAP, per germline. The CDR3 loop spans 13 amino acids. CDR3 sequence (DNA): TGTGCTAGTGGGCTCGGGAACTCCTACGAGCAGTACTTC. Protein product: CASGLGNSYEQYF. The complete variable domain, with remaining parts taken from reference TRBV12-5 and TRBJ2-7, reads DARVTQTPRHKVTEMGQEVTMRCQPILGHNTVFWYRQTMMQGLELLAYFRNRAPLDDSGMPKDRFSAEMPDATLATLKIQPSEPRDSAVYFCASGLGNSYEQYFGPGTRLTVT.

The genes are TRBV7-9 and TRBJ2-3; 7 bases match TRBD2. Germline lookup yields CDR1 SEHNR and CDR2 FQNEAQ (reference sequence). The V and J ends lost 1 base and 6 bases, in that order; junction bases with no gene match: 4. The CDR3 has 14 amino acids. As DNA, the CDR3 is TGTGCCAGCAGCTTAGAGACTAGCCCGGATACGCAGTATTTT. It yields the protein CASSLETSPDTQYF.

Concerning this clone itself: Distinct nucleotide sequences in the sample also encode this CDR3. V gene TRBV18 combines with J gene TRBJ2-5; 7 nucleotides line up with TRBD1. The CDR3 is made up of 13 amino acids. Germline CDR1 reads KGHSH; CDR2 reads LQKENI. V was clipped by 4 bases and J by 2 bases; unmatched bases: 1. CDR3 protein: CASSRQGQETQYF. The CDR3 DNA reads TGTGCCAGCTCACGACAGGGACAAGAGACCCAGTACTTC.

The chain couples TRBV7-8 to TRBJ2-1; 8 positions agree with TRBD2. Germline assignment: CDR1 SGHVS and CDR2 FQNEAQ. V was pared by 6 bases and J by 7 bases, with 5 bases of the junction left unmatched. The CDR3 spans 13 residues. CDR3 nucleotide sequence: TGTGCCAGCAGTAGCGGGGTTACGAATGAGCAGTTCTTC. Protein sequence: CASSSGVTNEQFF.

The gene calls are TRBV5-4 and TRBJ2-1, with TRBD1 matching over 7 bases. The trim removed 2 bases at V and 3 bases at J, leaving 2 bases unmatched. Germline V gene sequence: CDR1 SGHNT, CDR2 YYREEE (reference sequence). The CDR3 covers 14 residues. The CDR3 sequence is CASSLRTGYNEQFF. The CDR3, as DNA: TGTGCCAGCAGCTTACGGACAGGCTACAATGAGCAGTTCTTC.

This chain uses TRBV6-1 with TRBJ1-6, with 7 nucleotides matching TRBD1. The CDR3 has 15 residues. Germline loops: CDR1 MNHNS, CDR2 SASEGT. The junction had 12 bases not matched to a gene; V was cut back by 7 bases and J by 9 bases. The CDR3 here is CASKRGGTDFSPLHF. CDR3 nucleotide sequence: TGTGCCAGCAAGCGGGGGGGGACAGACTTTTCACCCCTCCACTTT.

This chain connects TRBV4-1 to TRBJ2-2; D is ambiguous. The V end lost 1 base, the J end lost 6 bases, and 15 bases lay between the germline ends. This CDR3 is built from 16 residues. Germline CDR1 reads MGHRA; CDR2 reads YSYEKL. CDR3 sequence reads: CASSQVIPPLPGELFF. DNA for the CDR3: TGCGCCAGCAGCCAAGTAATTCCCCCCCTTCCCGGGGAGCTGTTTTTT.

The chain is built from TRBV5-6 and TRBJ2-7; TRBD2 matches 9 bases. The CDR3 is made up of 17 amino acids. Germline V gene sequence: CDR1 SGHDT, CDR2 YYEEEE. Germline trimming cut 0 bases from V and 0 bases from J; bases unmatched to any gene: 7. DNA for the CDR3: TGTGCCAGCAGCTTGGTGGCGGGGCGGGGGGGCTCCTACGAGCAGTACTTC. Its protein is CASSLVAGRGGSYEQYF.

The chain joins TRBV13 to TRBJ1-2; possible D gene TRBD1, 6 bases. Trimming stripped 2 bases from V and 3 bases from J, with 16 bases between. CDR1 and CDR2 from the germline V gene are PRHDT and FYEKMQ (reference sequence). This CDR3 is built from 16 residues. For the CDR3, the DNA is TGTGCCAGCAGCTTACTCGGGCGACAGGAGGACTATGGCTACACCTTC. Translation: CASSLLGRQEDYGYTF.

The chain employs TRBV7-9 and TRBJ2-1; a possible D gene is TRBD2 (5 bases). The germline V and J ends were trimmed by 2 bases and 1 base, with 12 bases remaining between them. CDR3 length equals 16 residues. CDR1 is SEHNR and CDR2 is FQNEAQ in the germline V gene (reference sequence). The CDR3 sequence is CASSLRVATSYNEQFF. In nucleotides, the CDR3 is TGTGCCAGCAGCTTAAGGGTAGCGACATCCTACAATGAGCAGTTCTTC.

The J gene is TRBJ2-1, the V gene TRBV6-1; 7 bases fit TRBD2. The CDR3 runs 15 residues. The germline gives CDR1 MNHNS, CDR2 SASEGT. The trim removed 5 bases at V and 6 bases at J, leaving 10 bases unmatched. The DNA of the CDR3 is TGTGCCAGCAGTCGGACCGGGACTATAAGCAATGAGCAGTTCTTC. Protein: CASSRTGTISNEQFF.

This chain connects TRBV9 to TRBJ1-2, with 9 nucleotides matching TRBD1. The V segment lost 0 bases and the J segment 6 bases; nucleotides outside the gene matches: 3. This CDR3 comprises 14 residues. Germline lookup yields CDR1 SGDLS and CDR2 YYNGEE. The CDR3 is CASSVARTGDGYTF. CDR3 DNA: TGTGCCAGCAGCGTAGCCAGGACAGGGGATGGCTACACCTTC. The whole variable domain, filled in from reference TRBV9 and TRBJ1-2, reads DSGVTQTPKHLITATGQRVTLRCSPRSGDLSVYWYQQSLDQGLQFLIQYYNGEERAKGNILERFSAQQFPDLHSELNLSSLELGDSALYFCASSVARTGDGYTFGSGTRLTVV.

The gene calls are TRBV9 and TRBJ1-4, with 10 positions matching TRBD1. After removal of 7 bases from V and 4 bases from J, the junction contained 4 bases not matched to a gene. This CDR3 has 14 amino acids. Germline V gene lookup returns CDR1 SGDLS and CDR2 YYNGEE. Written as DNA, the CDR3 is TGTGCCAGCGCCAGGGACAGGGGTAATGAAAAACTGTTTTTT. This gives the protein CASARDRGNEKLFF. The full variable domain, its missing parts supplied by reference TRBV9 and TRBJ1-4, is DSGVTQTPKHLITATGQRVTLRCSPRSGDLSVYWYQQSLDQGLQFLIQYYNGEERAKGNILERFSAQQFPDLHSELNLSSLELGDSALYFCASARDRGNEKLFFGSGTQLSVL.

The V and J genes are TRBV9 and TRBJ1-3; D gene unclear. The germline V and J ends were trimmed by 1 base and 4 bases, with 12 bases remaining between them. Germline V gene data show CDR1 as SGDLS and CDR2 as YYNGEE. This CDR3 has 15 residues. The CDR3: CASSVFGESGNTIYF. CDR3 coding DNA: TGTGCCAGCAGCGTATTCGGGGAGTCGGGAAACACCATATATTTT. The full variable domain, rest sourced from reference TRBV9 and TRBJ1-3, is DSGVTQTPKHLITATGQRVTLRCSPRSGDLSVYWYQQSLDQGLQFLIQYYNGEERAKGNILERFSAQQFPDLHSELNLSSLELGDSALYFCASSVFGESGNTIYFGEGSWLTVV.

The chain combines TRBV2 with TRBJ2-6, with 9 bases lining up with TRBD1. J lost 2 bases, V lost 7 bases, and 9 bases had no gene match. Germline V CDR1 and CDR2: SNHLY, FYNNEI. There are 17 residues in the CDR3. The CDR3 DNA sequence: TGTGCCAGCACCAAGGGACAGGGAAGGGCTGGGGCCAACGTCCTGACTTTC. As protein: CASTKGQGRAGANVLTF.

The rearrangement links TRBV10-3 to TRBJ2-5; TRBD1 might be the D (5 bases). The germline V gene has CDR1 ENHRY and CDR2 SYGVKD. Trimming shortened V by 4 bases and J by 5 bases, and 26 bases separated the two germline ends. The CDR3 is 18 residues long. The CDR3 nucleotides read TGTGCCATCAGTGGATCCTCTGCGACAGACCCGTCGGCGGAGACCCAGTACTTC. This codes for CAISGSSATDPSAETQYF.

V and J are TRBV5-1 and TRBJ2-3; 9 nucleotides match TRBD2. With V trimmed by 0 bases and J by 2 bases, 4 bases remained unmatched. The CDR3 covers 16 residues. In germline, CDR1 is SGHRS, CDR2 YFSETQ. For the CDR3, the DNA is TGCGCCAGCAGCTTGGGACTAGCGGCGAACACAGATACGCAGTATTTT. Protein product: CASSLGLAANTDTQYF.